The present entry profiles one T cell receptor (beta chain) with its context. This clone has a handful of counts. Its recognized antigen is unknown. Base qualities are not at hand, and no much larger clone is one base apart. Libraries were built with the immunoSEQ multiplex PCR assay. For TCR sequencing, RNA was extracted from every sample and reverse transcribed into cDNA to serve as template. First-strand cDNA was synthesized with SuperScript III using a 2:1 mix of oligo-dT and random hexamers. A synthetic immune receptor repertoire was used to gauge amplification bias, and whatever bias remained was removed computationally. The original methods were these. After raw reads were preprocessed to remove errors, the CDR3 was defined following IMGT conventions as running from the conserved cysteine to phenylalanine. Clonality was calculated as 1 minus Shannon entropy normalized by log2 of the number of productive unique TCRs. Scalp TCRbeta sequences were cross-referenced with sorted blood CD4 and CD8 repertoires so that the CD4 or CD8 identity of scalp clones could be inferred. TCRdb holds this immuneACCESS table with in-frame rearrangements only. Some clones are missing; in checked studies, unresolved V genes explain under half, and the rest has no known cause. That table is the source of V, J and clone size, and D and trimming were worked out from the DNA. For this sample there are around 130,000 clones; approximately 58% appear just once. In total, the top ten clones hold about 4.9% of the sample.

This sample stems from a study of CD8+ T cells in alopecia areata (dated by TCRdb to the late 2010s). Describing the broader study: Treated patients were enrolled in an open-label pilot trial of oral tofacitinib at 5 to 10 mg twice daily for moderate-to-severe alopecia areata. Patients on tofacitinib were biopsied at baseline and after 4 and 24 weeks of treatment, and several of the patients also had a later scalp biopsy. Amplification of TCRbeta CDR3 regions was done by immunoSEQ multiplex PCR using 35 Vbeta forward primers and 13 Jbeta reverse primers. In humans, TCRbeta sequencing was performed on scalp tissue and on sorted CD4+ and CD8+ peripheral blood T cells from healthy controls and from patients with patchy or totalis/universalis alopecia areata. Tofacitinib was given for 6 to 18 months, followed by 6 months of follow-up off drug to assess delayed response and recurrence. To study T cell clonal expansion in alopecia areata, the researchers applied high-throughput TCRbeta sequencing to both the C3H/HeJ mouse model and human patients. Clonality in the scalp was compared among normal scalp (n=4), patchy alopecia areata scalp (n=8), and alopecia totalis/universalis scalp (n=8). The RNA source kit depended on sample type: the PAXgene miRNA kit for fixed scalp, the miRNeasy kit for PBMCs, and the RNeasy kit for mouse skin. The paper as a whole reports these results and caveats: Compared with normal scalp, lesional scalp, particularly in alopecia totalis/universalis, had higher clonality and more expanded CD8+ clones, which suggests antigenic drive. TCR sequences shared between patients were less clear than in mice, possibly partly because of HLA diversity in the patient population. Unlike mouse skin, where gammadelta T cells dominate, normal human skin contains resident alphabeta T cells that get sequenced too, which complicates analysis of the scalp TCR repertoire.

Reading the label with the study, this specimen's time point is: baseline before oral tofacitinib. Lesional scalp punch biopsies and peripheral blood were obtained from alopecia areata patients. After PBMCs were isolated by density centrifugation and stained for CD3, CD4 and CD8, a FACSAria was used to sort CD4+ and CD8+ T cells. The CDR3 measures 13 amino acids from cysteine to phenylalanine. The kept DNA is CDR3 alone, 39 bases in frame from the first base. V and J lose 7 bases and 8 bases, and a span of 20 bases separates them. Reading the germline V gene gives CDR1 SQVTM and CDR2 ANQGSEA. The source material was CD4+ T cells sorted from blood, sampled at week 0. The rearranged chain carries TRBV29-1 and TRBJ1-2; a tentative D match to TRBD1 spans 6 bases. The clonotype originates from a human donor with alopecia areata. The DNA sequence is as follows: TGCAGCGCCGCCGACAGGCCCTCTGCAGGCTACACCTTC. Protein translation: CSAADRPSAGYTF.